The text below deals with one T cell receptor (beta chain). Its antigen remains unidentified. This entry is derived from a study of PD-1 blockade in classical Hodgkin lymphoma. Study-wide context: Nivolumab dosed at 3 mg/kg went to patients intravenously every 2 weeks. General observations from the study: Researchers reported that CD4+ TCR diversity, though not CD8+, rose significantly by C4D1. TCR diversity at baseline was reported to be reduced in newly diagnosed patients relative to healthy donors.

Trimming left V 1 base short and J 4 bases short, with 14 bases between. The CDR3 totals 15 residues. From germline, CDR1 is SGHAT and CDR2 FQNNGV. Using immunoSEQ multiplex PCR, the repertoire was profiled, and TCRdb retains in-frame clones only, with some absent. Of about 21,000 clones listed, about 70% are singletons. Time point defined: cycle 4 day 1 (C4D1), after five to seven weeks of nivolumab. Every one of the patients relapsed after autologous stem cell transplantation (brentuximab vedotin exposure was variable). The sample consisted of peripheral blood mononuclear cells (PBMCs), taken before the fourth cycle of nivolumab. The sequence was collected from a human donor with classical Hodgkin lymphoma. V gene TRBV11-2 combines with J gene TRBJ2-7, with unresolved D. The CDR3 nucleotides are TGTGCCAGCAGCTTAGTGCTACAGTTCGGGTACGAGCAGTACTTC. This codes for CASSLVLQFGYEQYF. Together with reference TRBV11-2 and TRBJ2-7, the CDR3 gives the full variable domain: EAGVAQSPRYKIIEKRQSVAFWCNPISGHATLYWYQQILGQGPKLLIQFQNNGVVDDSQLPKDRFSAERLKGVDSTLKIQPAKLEDSAVYLCASSLVLQFGYEQYFGPGTRLTVT.